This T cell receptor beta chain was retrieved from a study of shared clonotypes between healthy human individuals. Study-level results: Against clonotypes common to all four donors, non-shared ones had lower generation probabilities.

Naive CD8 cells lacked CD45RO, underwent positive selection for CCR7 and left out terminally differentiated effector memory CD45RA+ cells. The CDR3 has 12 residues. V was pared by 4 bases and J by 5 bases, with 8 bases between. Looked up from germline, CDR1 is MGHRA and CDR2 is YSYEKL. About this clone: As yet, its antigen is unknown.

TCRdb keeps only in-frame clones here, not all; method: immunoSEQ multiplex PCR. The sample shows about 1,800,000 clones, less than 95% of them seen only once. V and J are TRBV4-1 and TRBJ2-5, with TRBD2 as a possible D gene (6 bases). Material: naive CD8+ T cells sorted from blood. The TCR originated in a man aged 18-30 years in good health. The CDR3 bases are TGCGCCAGCAGCCTGACTAGTGAGACCCAGTACTTC. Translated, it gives CASSLTSETQYF.